The 2 T cell receptor beta chains listed next were all sequenced from one sample in a study of early stage breast cancer tumors (dated by TCRdb to the late 2010s). Libraries were prepared through the immunoSEQ multiplex PCR assay. TCRdb's version of the immuneACCESS table is confined to in-frame rearrangements and falls short of the full clone set. An unresolved V gene accounts for under half of the shortfall where checked; the remainder is of unknown origin. The sample has 50,000 to 65,000 clones on record, around 80% of them singletons. The ten biggest clones cover approximately 3% of the sample. The sample taken for sequencing was blood. The receptors originated from a person aged 30-39 years with breast cancer.

The genes are TRBV29-1 and TRBJ2-5; perhaps TRBD2 as D (5 bases). This CDR3 has 14 residues. Germline CDR1 SQVTM, CDR2 ANQGSEA. Trimming removed 5 bases at V and 2 bases at J, with 15 bases between. Here the CDR3 reads CSVILPGSQETQYF. The CDR3, as DNA: TGCAGCGTTATTCTACCGGGATCACAAGAGACCCAGTACTTC.

The J gene is TRBJ1-1, the V gene TRBV27; D unclear. CDR1 is MNHEY, CDR2 SMNVEV, per germline (reference sequence). V shed 3 bases and J shed 1 base, with 6 bases lying between them. CDR3 length equals 13 residues. The CDR3 region has the DNA TGTGCCAGCAGTTTGGGTTCGAACACTGAAGCTTTCTTT. This sequence encodes CASSLGSNTEAFF.